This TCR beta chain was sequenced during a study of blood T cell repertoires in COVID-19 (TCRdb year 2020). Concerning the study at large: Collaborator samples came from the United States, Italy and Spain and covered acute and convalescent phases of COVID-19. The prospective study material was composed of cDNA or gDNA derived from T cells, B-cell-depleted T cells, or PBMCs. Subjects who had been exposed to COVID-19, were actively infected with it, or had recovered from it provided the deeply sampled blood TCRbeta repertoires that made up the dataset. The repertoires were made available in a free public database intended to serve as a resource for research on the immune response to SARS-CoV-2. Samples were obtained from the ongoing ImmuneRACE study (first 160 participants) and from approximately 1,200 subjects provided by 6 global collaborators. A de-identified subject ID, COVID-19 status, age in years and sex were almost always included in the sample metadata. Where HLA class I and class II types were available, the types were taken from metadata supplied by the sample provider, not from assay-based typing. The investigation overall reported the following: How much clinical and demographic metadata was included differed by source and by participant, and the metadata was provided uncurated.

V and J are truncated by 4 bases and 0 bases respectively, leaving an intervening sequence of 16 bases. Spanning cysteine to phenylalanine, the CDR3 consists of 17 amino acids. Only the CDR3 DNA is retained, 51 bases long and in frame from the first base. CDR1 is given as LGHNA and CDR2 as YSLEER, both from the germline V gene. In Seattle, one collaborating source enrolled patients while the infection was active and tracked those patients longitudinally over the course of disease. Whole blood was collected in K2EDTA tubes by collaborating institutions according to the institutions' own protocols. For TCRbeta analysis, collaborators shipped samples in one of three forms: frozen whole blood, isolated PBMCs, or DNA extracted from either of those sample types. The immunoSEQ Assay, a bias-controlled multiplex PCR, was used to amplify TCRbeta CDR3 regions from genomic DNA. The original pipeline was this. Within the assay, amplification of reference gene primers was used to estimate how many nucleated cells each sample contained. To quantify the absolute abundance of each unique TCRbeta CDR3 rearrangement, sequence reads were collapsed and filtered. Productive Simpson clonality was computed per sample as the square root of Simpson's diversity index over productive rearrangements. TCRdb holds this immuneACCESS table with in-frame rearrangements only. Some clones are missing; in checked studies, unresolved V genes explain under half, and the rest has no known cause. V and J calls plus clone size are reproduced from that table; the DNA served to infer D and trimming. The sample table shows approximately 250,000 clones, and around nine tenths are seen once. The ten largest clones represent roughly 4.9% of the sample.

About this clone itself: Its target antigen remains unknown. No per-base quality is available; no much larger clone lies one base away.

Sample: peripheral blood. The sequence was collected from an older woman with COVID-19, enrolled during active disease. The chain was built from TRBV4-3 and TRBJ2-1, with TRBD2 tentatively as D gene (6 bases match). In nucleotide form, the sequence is TGCGCCAGCAGCCGAACCCGGGGACTCAGCTCCTACAATGAGCAGTTCTTC. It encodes CASSRTRGLSSYNEQFF.